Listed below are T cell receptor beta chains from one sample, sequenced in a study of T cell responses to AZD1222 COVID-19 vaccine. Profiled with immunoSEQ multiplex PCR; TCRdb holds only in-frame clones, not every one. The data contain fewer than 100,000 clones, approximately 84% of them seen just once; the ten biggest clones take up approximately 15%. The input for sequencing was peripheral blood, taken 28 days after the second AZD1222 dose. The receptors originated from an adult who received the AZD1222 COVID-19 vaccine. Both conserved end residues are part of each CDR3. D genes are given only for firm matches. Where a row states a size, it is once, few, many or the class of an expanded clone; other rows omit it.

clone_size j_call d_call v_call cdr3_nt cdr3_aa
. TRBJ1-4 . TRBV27 TGTGCCAGCAGTTTATTTCGGGGTGAAAAACTGTTTTTT CASSLFRGEKLFF
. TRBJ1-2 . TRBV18 TGTGCCAGCTCACACAGAGCTAACTATGGCTACACCTTC CASSHRANYGYTF
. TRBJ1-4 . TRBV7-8 TGTGCCAGCAGCTGGGGGCAGGTGCTAAATGAAAAACTGTTTTTT CASSWGQVLNEKLFF
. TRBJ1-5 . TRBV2 TGTGCCAGCAGCAAATCGGCTAGGGAGGATAGCAATCAGCCCCAGCATTTT CASSKSAREDSNQPQHF
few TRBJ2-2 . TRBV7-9 TGTGCCACCCTAGCAGGCACCGGGGAGCTGTTTTTT CATLAGTGELFF
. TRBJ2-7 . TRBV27 TGTGCCAGTAGCCTCTTGGGGGCCGAAACCTACGAGCAGTACTTC CASSLLGAETYEQYF
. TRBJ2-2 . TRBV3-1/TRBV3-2 TGTGCCAGCAGCCGGGGGGGCCGGACCGGGGAGCTGTTTTTT CASSRGGRTGELFF
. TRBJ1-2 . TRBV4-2 TGTGCCAGCAGCCAACTTTCAGTGACCTATGGCTACACCTTC CASSQLSVTYGYTF
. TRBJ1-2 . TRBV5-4 TGTGCCAGCAGCTTGGGTCGTCCGGGGGACTATGGCTACACCTTC CASSLGRPGDYGYTF
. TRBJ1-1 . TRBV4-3 TGCGCCAGCAGCCAAGATATGGGGACTGAAGCTTTCTTT CASSQDMGTEAFF
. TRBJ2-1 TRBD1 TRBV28 TGTGCCAGCAGTCCGATCGGGGACAGGGGGTACAATGAGCAGTTCTTC CASSPIGDRGYNEQFF
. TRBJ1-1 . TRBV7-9 TGTGCCAGCAGCTTGGCTGGCTTGAACACTGAAGCTTTCTTT CASSLAGLNTEAFF
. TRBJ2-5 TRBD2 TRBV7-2 TGTGCCAGCAGCTTCCCGACTAGCGGAAAAGAGACCCAGTACTTC CASSFPTSGKETQYF
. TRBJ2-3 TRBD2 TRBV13 TGTGCCAGCAGCGTCCGCAGCGGGGGGGGTGATACGCAGTATTTT CASSVRSGGGDTQYF
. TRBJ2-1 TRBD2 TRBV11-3 TGTGCCAGCAGGGGTAAGCGGGAGGGCTCCTACAATGAGCAGTTCTTC CASRGKREGSYNEQFF
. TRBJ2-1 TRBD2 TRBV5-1 TGCGCCAGCAGCTTGATTCCTACCCCGTTAGCGGGGGGCTACAATGAGCAGTTCTTC CASSLIPTPLAGGYNEQFF
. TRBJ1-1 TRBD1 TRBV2 TGTGCCATCGGGGACAGAGAAAACACTGAAGCTTTCTTT CAIGDRENTEAFF
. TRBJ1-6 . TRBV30 TGTGCCTGGAGTGTACTGGTGGGGTCAAGTTCACCCCTCCACTTT CAWSVLVGSSSPLHF